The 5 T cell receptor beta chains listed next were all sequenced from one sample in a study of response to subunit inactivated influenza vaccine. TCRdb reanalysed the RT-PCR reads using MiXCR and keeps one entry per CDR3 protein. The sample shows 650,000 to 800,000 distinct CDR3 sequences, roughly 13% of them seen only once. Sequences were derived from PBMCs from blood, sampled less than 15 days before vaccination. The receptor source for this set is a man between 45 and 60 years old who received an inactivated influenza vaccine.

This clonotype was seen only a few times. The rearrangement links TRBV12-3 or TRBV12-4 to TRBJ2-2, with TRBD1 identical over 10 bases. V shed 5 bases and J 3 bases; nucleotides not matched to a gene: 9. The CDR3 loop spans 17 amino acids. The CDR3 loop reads CASSPEPGTGDTGELFF. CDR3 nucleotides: TGTGCCAGCAGTCCAGAACCCGGGACAGGGGACACCGGGGAGCTGTTTTTT.

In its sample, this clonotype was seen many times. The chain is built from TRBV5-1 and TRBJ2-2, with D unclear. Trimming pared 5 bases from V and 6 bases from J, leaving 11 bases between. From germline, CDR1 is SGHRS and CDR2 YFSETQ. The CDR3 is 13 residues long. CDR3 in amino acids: CASSWSGSGELFF. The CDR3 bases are TGCGCCAGCAGTTGGTCGGGTTCCGGGGAGCTGTTTTTT.

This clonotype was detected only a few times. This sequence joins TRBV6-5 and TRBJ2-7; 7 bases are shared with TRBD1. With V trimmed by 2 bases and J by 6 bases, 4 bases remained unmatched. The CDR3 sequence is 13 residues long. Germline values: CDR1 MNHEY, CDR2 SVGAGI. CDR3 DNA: TGTGCCAGCAGTTACCTCAGGGGGAGCGAGCAGTACTTC. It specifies CASSYLRGSEQYF.

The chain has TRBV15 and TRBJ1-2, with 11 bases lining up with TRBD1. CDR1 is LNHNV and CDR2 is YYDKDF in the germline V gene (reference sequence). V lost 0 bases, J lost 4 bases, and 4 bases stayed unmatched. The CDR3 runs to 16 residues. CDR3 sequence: CATSRDRTGGSYGYTF. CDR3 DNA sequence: TGTGCCACCAGCAGAGACCGGACAGGGGGCAGCTATGGCTACACCTTC.

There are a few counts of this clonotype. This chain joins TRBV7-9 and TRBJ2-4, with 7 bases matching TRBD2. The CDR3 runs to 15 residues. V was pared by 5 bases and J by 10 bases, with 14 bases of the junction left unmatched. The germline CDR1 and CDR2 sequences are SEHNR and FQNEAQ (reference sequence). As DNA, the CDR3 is TGTGCCAGCAGCCCAGTCACTGGCGGGGGTGCGATTCAGTACTTC. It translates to CASSPVTGGGAIQYF.